The rows below give T cell receptor beta chains drawn from one sample of a study of cytomegalovirus exposure and HLA in healthy donors. The repertoire was sequenced with immunoSEQ multiplex PCR; TCRdb's copy has only in-frame clones and lacks some. The data hold roughly 180,000 clones, with around 83% observed a single time. Material for sequencing was PBMCs. These receptors originate from a girl aged 2-10 years in good health and CMV-seropositive. Both conserved end residues are part of each CDR3. Each record gives: D gene, J gene, clone size, V gene, CDR3 DNA, CDR3 protein. A D gene is named only where the DNA matches it firmly. Clone size is given for some rows only: seen once, a few or many times, or a class if the clone is expanded.

d_gene: TRBD1
j_gene: TRBJ1-1
abundance: .
v_gene: TRBV27
CDR3nt: TGTGCCAGCAAGGTTAACAGGGGAGCTCGCGAAGCTTTCTTT
CDR3aa: CASKVNRGAREAFF

d_gene: TRBD1
j_gene: TRBJ2-3
abundance: .
v_gene: TRBV5-1
CDR3nt: TGCGCCAGCAGCGTTCAGGGGGACCGTGCAGATACGCAGTATTTT
CDR3aa: CASSVQGDRADTQYF

d_gene: .
j_gene: TRBJ1-1
abundance: .
v_gene: TRBV5-1
CDR3nt: TGCGCCAGCAGCCTTGACACAAACACTGAAGCTTTCTTT
CDR3aa: CASSLDTNTEAFF

d_gene: TRBD1
j_gene: TRBJ2-1
abundance: .
v_gene: TRBV28
CDR3nt: TGTGCCAGCAGTCGAATCCGGAGACAGGGGCATCAGTTCTTC
CDR3aa: CASSRIRRQGHQFF

d_gene: .
j_gene: TRBJ1-5
abundance: .
v_gene: TRBV6-1
CDR3nt: TGTGCCAGCAGTGAGGCGGGGGTTAGCAATCAGCCCCAGCATTTT
CDR3aa: CASSEAGVSNQPQHF

d_gene: .
j_gene: TRBJ2-3
abundance: .
v_gene: TRBV5-1
CDR3nt: TGCGCCAGCAGCCGCGTCTCGCCAGGGAGGCGGTTAGATACGCAGTATTTT
CDR3aa: CASSRVSPGRRLDTQYF

d_gene: TRBD1
j_gene: TRBJ1-4
abundance: .
v_gene: TRBV25-1
CDR3nt: TGTGCCAGCAGTGGGTTGGGACAGGATGAAAAACTGTTTTTT
CDR3aa: CASSGLGQDEKLFF

d_gene: .
j_gene: TRBJ1-2
abundance: .
v_gene: TRBV6-1
CDR3nt: TGTGCCAGCAATGCGGATCGGAATTATGGCTACACCTTC
CDR3aa: CASNADRNYGYTF

d_gene: .
j_gene: TRBJ1-2
abundance: .
v_gene: TRBV2
CDR3nt: TGTGCCAGCAGGGGGGGGGATGACTATGGCTACACCTTC
CDR3aa: CASRGGDDYGYTF

d_gene: .
j_gene: TRBJ2-1
abundance: .
v_gene: TRBV19
CDR3nt: TGTGCCAGTAGTATAGGCGACTGGCACCGCGAGCAGTTCTTC
CDR3aa: CASSIGDWHREQFF

d_gene: TRBD2
j_gene: TRBJ2-1
abundance: .
v_gene: TRBV25-1
CDR3nt: TGTGCCAGCAGTGAAAGACTAGCGGGGGGGAATACCTACAATGAGCAGTTCTTC
CDR3aa: CASSERLAGGNTYNEQFF

d_gene: .
j_gene: TRBJ2-7
abundance: .
v_gene: TRBV30
CDR3nt: TGTGCCTGGAGGGGCTGGACAGTAGTTAACTACGAGCAGTACTTC
CDR3aa: CAWRGWTVVNYEQYF

d_gene: .
j_gene: TRBJ1-1
abundance: once
v_gene: TRBV25-1
CDR3nt: TGTGCCAGCAGGGGGGGGAGTGAAGCTTTCTTT
CDR3aa: CASRGGSEAFF

d_gene: TRBD1
j_gene: TRBJ1-4
abundance: .
v_gene: TRBV10-3
CDR3nt: TGTGCCATCAGTGAGTCGGGACAGCTTTCAACTAATGAAAAACTGTTTTTT
CDR3aa: CAISESGQLSTNEKLFF

d_gene: .
j_gene: TRBJ2-1
abundance: .
v_gene: TRBV4-1
CDR3nt: TGCGCCAGCAGCCAAGGGTTTGGGGGGAGGCTCGATCAGCAGTTCTTC
CDR3aa: CASSQGFGGRLDQQFF

d_gene: TRBD1
j_gene: TRBJ1-2
abundance: few
v_gene: TRBV28
CDR3nt: TGTGCCACTCGTGGACAGGGCCGATCTAACTATGGCTACACCTTC
CDR3aa: CATRGQGRSNYGYTF

d_gene: TRBD2
j_gene: TRBJ2-7
abundance: .
v_gene: TRBV15
CDR3nt: TGTGCCACCAGCGGCCGGGGGGGCTACGAGCAGTACTTC
CDR3aa: CATSGRGGYEQYF

d_gene: TRBD1
j_gene: TRBJ1-1
abundance: .
v_gene: TRBV29-1
CDR3nt: TGCAGCTATAGGGACAGGGGTGCGAACACTGAAGCTTTCTTT
CDR3aa: CSYRDRGANTEAFF

d_gene: TRBD1
j_gene: TRBJ1-1
abundance: .
v_gene: TRBV5-6
CDR3nt: TGTGCCAGCAGCCCATTGACAGGGGGCACTGAAGCTTTCTTT
CDR3aa: CASSPLTGGTEAFF

d_gene: .
j_gene: TRBJ1-2
abundance: .
v_gene: TRBV19
CDR3nt: TGTGCCAGTAGTGCGGGAGGGGATCTCTATGGCTACACCTTC
CDR3aa: CASSAGGDLYGYTF

d_gene: .
j_gene: TRBJ1-5
abundance: .
v_gene: TRBV6-5
CDR3nt: TGTGCCAGCAGTTACTCCCCGGGTAATCAGCCCCAGCATTTT
CDR3aa: CASSYSPGNQPQHF

d_gene: .
j_gene: TRBJ2-7
abundance: .
v_gene: TRBV15
CDR3nt: TGTGCCACCGGGCTATCTCCTACCCATTACGAGCAGTACTTC
CDR3aa: CATGLSPTHYEQYF

d_gene: .
j_gene: TRBJ2-1
abundance: .
v_gene: TRBV10-3
CDR3nt: TGTGCCATCAGTGAGGCGAGGTGGTATCCCGATAATGAGCAGTTCTTC
CDR3aa: CAISEARWYPDNEQFF

d_gene: TRBD2
j_gene: TRBJ2-7
abundance: .
v_gene: TRBV9
CDR3nt: TGTGCCAGCAGCGTTGCTAGCGGTCCCTACGAGCAGTACTTC
CDR3aa: CASSVASGPYEQYF

d_gene: .
j_gene: TRBJ1-1
abundance: few
v_gene: TRBV9
CDR3nt: TGTGCCAGCAGCGGAGGGTTGATGAACACTGAAGCTTTCTTT
CDR3aa: CASSGGLMNTEAFF

d_gene: .
j_gene: TRBJ1-3
abundance: .
v_gene: TRBV2
CDR3nt: TGTGCCAGCAGTGAGTTCAGAAACTCTGGAAACACCATATATTTT
CDR3aa: CASSEFRNSGNTIYF

d_gene: .
j_gene: TRBJ2-1
abundance: .
v_gene: TRBV13
CDR3nt: TGTGCCAGCAGCTTAGGAGGAGGGGACTCCTACAATGAGCAGTTCTTC
CDR3aa: CASSLGGGDSYNEQFF

d_gene: TRBD2
j_gene: TRBJ2-7
abundance: .
v_gene: TRBV10-3
CDR3nt: TGTGCCATCAGTGGGTGGCGGGAGACCGAGTACGAGCAGTACTTC
CDR3aa: CAISGWRETEYEQYF

d_gene: .
j_gene: TRBJ1-2
abundance: once
v_gene: TRBV5-1
CDR3nt: TGCGCCAGCAGCTTGGAGCAGGGGCGATCTCCCGTCTCTGGCTACACCTTC
CDR3aa: CASSLEQGRSPVSGYTF

d_gene: .
j_gene: TRBJ2-2
abundance: .
v_gene: TRBV7-6
CDR3nt: TGTGCCAGCAGCTTGGCCTCTCCCGGGGAGCTGTTTTTT
CDR3aa: CASSLASPGELFF

d_gene: TRBD1
j_gene: TRBJ1-6
abundance: .
v_gene: TRBV7-8
CDR3nt: TGTGCCAGCAGCCCCGCTGGACAGGGGCGGTCACCCCTCCACTTT
CDR3aa: CASSPAGQGRSPLHF

d_gene: .
j_gene: TRBJ1-6
abundance: .
v_gene: TRBV14
CDR3nt: TGTGCCAGCAGCCGGAGCCTCAGACGGGGGGATAATTCACCCCTCCACTTT
CDR3aa: CASSRSLRRGDNSPLHF

d_gene: TRBD1
j_gene: TRBJ2-7
abundance: .
v_gene: TRBV11-2
CDR3nt: TGTGCCAGCAGCTTAGGGCGGACAGGGACCTACGAGCAGTACTTC
CDR3aa: CASSLGRTGTYEQYF

d_gene: TRBD1
j_gene: TRBJ2-4
abundance: .
v_gene: TRBV2
CDR3nt: TGTGCCAGCAACTTGGACAGGAGTTCCGGAAACATTCAGTACTTC
CDR3aa: CASNLDRSSGNIQYF

d_gene: TRBD1
j_gene: TRBJ2-7
abundance: .
v_gene: TRBV5-4
CDR3nt: TGTGCCAGCAGCTTGGACCCGGGACAGGGGGCGTACGAGCAGTACTTC
CDR3aa: CASSLDPGQGAYEQYF

d_gene: .
j_gene: TRBJ1-2
abundance: few
v_gene: TRBV2
CDR3nt: TGTGCCAGCAGTGAGGGTAGGGCTGGGAGTTATGGCTACACCTTC
CDR3aa: CASSEGRAGSYGYTF

d_gene: TRBD2
j_gene: TRBJ2-7
abundance: .
v_gene: TRBV4-2
CDR3nt: TGTGCCAGCAGCCAAGGAGGACTAGCGGCGTCCTACGAGCAGTACTTC
CDR3aa: CASSQGGLAASYEQYF

d_gene: .
j_gene: TRBJ1-3
abundance: .
v_gene: TRBV6-5
CDR3nt: TGTGCCAGCAGTTTTTTCCAGGGGACCTCTGGAAACACCATATATTTT
CDR3aa: CASSFFQGTSGNTIYF

d_gene: .
j_gene: TRBJ2-7
abundance: .
v_gene: TRBV12-5
CDR3nt: TGTGCTAGTGGTCTAGCCCCCTACGAGCAGTACTTC
CDR3aa: CASGLAPYEQYF

d_gene: .
j_gene: TRBJ2-7
abundance: .
v_gene: TRBV6-6
CDR3nt: TGTGCCAGCAGTTACAGCGACCGGAACGAGCAGTACTTC
CDR3aa: CASSYSDRNEQYF

d_gene: TRBD1
j_gene: TRBJ2-7
abundance: few
v_gene: TRBV27
CDR3nt: TGTGCCAGCAGTCCTCGACAGGGATGGCTAGGGTACTTC
CDR3aa: CASSPRQGWLGYF

d_gene: .
j_gene: TRBJ1-4
abundance: .
v_gene: TRBV6-1
CDR3nt: TGTGCCAGCAGTCAGGGGTCGGCTAATGAAAAACTGTTTTTT
CDR3aa: CASSQGSANEKLFF

d_gene: .
j_gene: TRBJ2-7
abundance: .
v_gene: TRBV19
CDR3nt: TGTGCCAGTTCGCAGGGGAGCGTTCACGAGCAGTACTTC
CDR3aa: CASSQGSVHEQYF

d_gene: .
j_gene: TRBJ1-6
abundance: .
v_gene: TRBV5-1
CDR3nt: TGCGCCAGCAGCTCGAACAGTGGGGCTAATTCACCCCTCCACTTT
CDR3aa: CASSSNSGANSPLHF

d_gene: .
j_gene: TRBJ2-1
abundance: .
v_gene: TRBV6-5
CDR3nt: TGTGCCAGCAGTCTCCAGCGGAACAATGAGCAGTTCTTC
CDR3aa: CASSLQRNNEQFF

d_gene: TRBD1
j_gene: TRBJ2-7
abundance: .
v_gene: TRBV18
CDR3nt: TGTGCCAGCTCACCTCGCCTCCGGGACAGGGGGAACGAGCAGTACTTC
CDR3aa: CASSPRLRDRGNEQYF

d_gene: TRBD2
j_gene: TRBJ2-1
abundance: .
v_gene: TRBV9
CDR3nt: TGTGCCAGCAGCGTGGATCTAGCGGGGGGGTACAATGAGCAGTTCTTC
CDR3aa: CASSVDLAGGYNEQFF

d_gene: TRBD1
j_gene: TRBJ1-6
abundance: .
v_gene: TRBV4-1
CDR3nt: TGCGCCAGCAGCCAAGTTGGGACAGGATATAATTCACCCCTCCACTTT
CDR3aa: CASSQVGTGYNSPLHF

d_gene: TRBD1
j_gene: TRBJ1-2
abundance: .
v_gene: TRBV19
CDR3nt: TGTGCCAGTAGTATCCCGATGGACAGGGGAACCAACTATGGCTACACCTTC
CDR3aa: CASSIPMDRGTNYGYTF

d_gene: TRBD2
j_gene: TRBJ2-1
abundance: .
v_gene: TRBV4-1
CDR3nt: TGCGCCAGCAGCCCGGGACTAGCGGGAGACTGGAGCTCCTACAATGAGCAGTTCTTC
CDR3aa: CASSPGLAGDWSSYNEQFF

d_gene: .
j_gene: TRBJ2-1
abundance: .
v_gene: TRBV19
CDR3nt: TGTGCCAGTAGAAGCGAGAAATACAATGAGCAGTTCTTC
CDR3aa: CASRSEKYNEQFF

d_gene: TRBD2
j_gene: TRBJ2-1
abundance: .
v_gene: TRBV10-2
CDR3nt: TGCGCCAGCGGGAGCGGGGAACATTACAATGAGCAGTTCTTC
CDR3aa: CASGSGEHYNEQFF

d_gene: .
j_gene: TRBJ2-6
abundance: .
v_gene: TRBV7-3
CDR3nt: TGTGCCAGCAGCCCGAGCGAGATCTCTGGGGCCAACGTCCTGACTTTC
CDR3aa: CASSPSEISGANVLTF

d_gene: TRBD2
j_gene: TRBJ2-3
abundance: .
v_gene: TRBV30
CDR3nt: TGTGCCTGGAGTGAAACTAGCGTTGCCACAGATACGCAGTATTTT
CDR3aa: CAWSETSVATDTQYF

d_gene: TRBD2
j_gene: TRBJ2-1
abundance: .
v_gene: TRBV10-1
CDR3nt: TGCGCCAGCAGTGAGTCACGCCTAGCGGGGGACAGCTCCTACAATGAGCAGTTCTTC
CDR3aa: CASSESRLAGDSSYNEQFF

d_gene: TRBD2
j_gene: TRBJ2-7
abundance: .
v_gene: TRBV28
CDR3nt: TGTGCCAGCAGTTGGACTAGCGGGCCCTATAGCTCCTACGAGCAGTACTTC
CDR3aa: CASSWTSGPYSSYEQYF

d_gene: TRBD2
j_gene: TRBJ2-7
abundance: .
v_gene: TRBV28
CDR3nt: TGTGCCAGCAGTTGGACTAGCGTCACCTACGAGCAGTACTTC
CDR3aa: CASSWTSVTYEQYF

d_gene: TRBD2
j_gene: TRBJ2-1
abundance: .
v_gene: TRBV9
CDR3nt: TGTGCCAGCAGCCCTGGACTAGCGGATTACAATGAGCAGTTCTTC
CDR3aa: CASSPGLADYNEQFF

d_gene: .
j_gene: TRBJ1-1
abundance: .
v_gene: TRBV30
CDR3nt: TGTGCCTGGAGTGTAAAACCAGTTAACACTGAAGCTTTCTTT
CDR3aa: CAWSVKPVNTEAFF